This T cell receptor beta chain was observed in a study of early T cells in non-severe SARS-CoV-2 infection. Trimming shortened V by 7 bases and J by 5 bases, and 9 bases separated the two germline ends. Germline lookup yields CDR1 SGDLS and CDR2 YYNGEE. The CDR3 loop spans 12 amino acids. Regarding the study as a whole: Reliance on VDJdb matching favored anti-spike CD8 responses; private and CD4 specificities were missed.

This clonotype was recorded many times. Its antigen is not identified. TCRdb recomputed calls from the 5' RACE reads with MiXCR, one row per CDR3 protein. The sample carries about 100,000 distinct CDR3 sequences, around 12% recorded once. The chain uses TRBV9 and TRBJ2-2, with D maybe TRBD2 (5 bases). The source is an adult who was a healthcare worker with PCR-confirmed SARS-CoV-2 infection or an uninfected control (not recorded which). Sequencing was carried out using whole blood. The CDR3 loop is CASSGWTGELFF. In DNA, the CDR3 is TGTGCCAGCTCGGGGTGGACCGGGGAGCTGTTTTTT.